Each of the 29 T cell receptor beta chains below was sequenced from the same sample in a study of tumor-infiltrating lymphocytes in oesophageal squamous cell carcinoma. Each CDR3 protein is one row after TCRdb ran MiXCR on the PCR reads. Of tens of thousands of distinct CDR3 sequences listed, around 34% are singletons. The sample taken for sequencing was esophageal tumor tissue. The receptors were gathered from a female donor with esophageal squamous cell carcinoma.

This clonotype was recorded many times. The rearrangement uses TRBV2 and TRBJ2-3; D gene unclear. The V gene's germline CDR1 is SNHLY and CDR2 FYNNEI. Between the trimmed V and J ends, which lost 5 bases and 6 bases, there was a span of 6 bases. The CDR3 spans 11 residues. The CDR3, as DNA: TGTGCCAGCAGTACGGAGGATACGCAGTATTTT. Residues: CASSTEDTQYF. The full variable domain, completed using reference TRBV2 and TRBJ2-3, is EPEVTQTPSHQVTQMGQEVILRCVPISNHLYFYWYRQILGQKVEFLVSFYNNEISEKSEIFDDQFSVERPDGSNFTLKIRSTKLEDSAMYFCASSTEDTQYFGPGTRLTVL.

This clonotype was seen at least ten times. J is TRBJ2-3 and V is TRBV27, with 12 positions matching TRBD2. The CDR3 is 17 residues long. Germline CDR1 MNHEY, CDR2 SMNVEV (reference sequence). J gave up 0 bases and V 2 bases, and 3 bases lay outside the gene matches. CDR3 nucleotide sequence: TGTGCCAGCAGTTTAAAAGGGACTAGCGGGAGCACAGATACGCAGTATTTT. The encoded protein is CASSLKGTSGSTDTQYF.

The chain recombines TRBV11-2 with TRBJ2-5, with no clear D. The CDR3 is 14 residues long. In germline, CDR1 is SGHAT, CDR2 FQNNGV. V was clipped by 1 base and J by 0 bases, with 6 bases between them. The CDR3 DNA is TGTGCCAGCAGCTTAGTAATCTACCAAGAGACCCAGTACTTC. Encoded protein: CASSLVIYQETQYF.

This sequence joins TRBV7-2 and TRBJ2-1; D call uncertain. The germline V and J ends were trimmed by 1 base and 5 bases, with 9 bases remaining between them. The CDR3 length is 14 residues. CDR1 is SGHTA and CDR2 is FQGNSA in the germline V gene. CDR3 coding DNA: TGTGCCAGCAGCTTAGGGCAGGCCCACAATGAGCAGTTCTTC. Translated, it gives CASSLGQAHNEQFF.

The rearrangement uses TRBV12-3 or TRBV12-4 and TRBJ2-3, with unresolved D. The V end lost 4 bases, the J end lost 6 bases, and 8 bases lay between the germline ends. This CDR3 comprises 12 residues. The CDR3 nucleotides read TGTGCCAGCAGTTCCGATCTGGATACGCAGTATTTT. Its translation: CASSSDLDTQYF.

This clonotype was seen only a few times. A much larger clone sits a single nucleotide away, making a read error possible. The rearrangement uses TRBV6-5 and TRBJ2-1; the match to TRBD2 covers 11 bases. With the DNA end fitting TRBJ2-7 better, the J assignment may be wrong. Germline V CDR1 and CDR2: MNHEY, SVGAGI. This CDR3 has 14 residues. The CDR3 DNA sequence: TGTGCCAGCAGGACTAGCGGGAAATACAATGAGCAGTACTTC. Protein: CASRTSGKYNEQYF.

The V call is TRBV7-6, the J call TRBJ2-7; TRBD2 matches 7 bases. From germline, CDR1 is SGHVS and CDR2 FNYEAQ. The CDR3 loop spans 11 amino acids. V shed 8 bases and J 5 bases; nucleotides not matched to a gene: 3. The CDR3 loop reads CASGGGDEQYF. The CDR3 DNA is TGTGCCAGCGGGGGGGGAGACGAGCAGTACTTC.

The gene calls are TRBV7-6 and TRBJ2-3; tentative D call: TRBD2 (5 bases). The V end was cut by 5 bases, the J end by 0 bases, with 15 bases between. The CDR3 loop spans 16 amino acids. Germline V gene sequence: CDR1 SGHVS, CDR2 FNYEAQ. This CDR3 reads CASSPGNSDSTDTQYF. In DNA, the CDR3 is TGTGCCAGCAGCCCCGGGAATAGCGATAGCACAGATACGCAGTATTTT. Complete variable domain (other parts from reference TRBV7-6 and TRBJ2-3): GAGVSQSPRYKVTKRGQDVALRCDPISGHVSLYWYRQALGQGPEFLTYFNYEAQQDKSGLPNDRFSAERPEGSISTLTIQRTEQRDSAMYRCASSPGNSDSTDTQYFGPGTRLTVL.

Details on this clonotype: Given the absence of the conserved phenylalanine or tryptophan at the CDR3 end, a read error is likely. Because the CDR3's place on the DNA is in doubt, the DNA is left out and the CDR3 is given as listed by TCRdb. This CDR3 is CASSSSTRDTFTMSSL. The chain employs TRBV7-6 and TRBJ2-1; TRBD1, the table's D call, was not compared with the DNA. The CDR3 is 16 residues long, ends included. Germline-derived CDR1 and CDR2 are SGHVS and FNYEAQ.

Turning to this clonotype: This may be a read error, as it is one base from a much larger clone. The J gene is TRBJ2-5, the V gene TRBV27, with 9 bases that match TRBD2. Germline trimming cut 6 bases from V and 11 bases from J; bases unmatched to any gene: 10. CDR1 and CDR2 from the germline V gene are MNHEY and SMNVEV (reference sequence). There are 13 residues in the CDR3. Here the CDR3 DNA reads TGTGCCAGCAGGCGGGGGGGGCCCAATGAGCAGTACTTC. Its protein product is CASRRGGPNEQYF.

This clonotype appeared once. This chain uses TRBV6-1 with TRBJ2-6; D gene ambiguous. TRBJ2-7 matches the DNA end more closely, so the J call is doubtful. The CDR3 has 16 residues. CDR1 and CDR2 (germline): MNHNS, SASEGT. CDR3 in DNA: TGTGCCAGCAGTTACGACCCGTGGGCCTCCTGGGATACGCAGTACTTC. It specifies CASSYDPWASWDTQYF.

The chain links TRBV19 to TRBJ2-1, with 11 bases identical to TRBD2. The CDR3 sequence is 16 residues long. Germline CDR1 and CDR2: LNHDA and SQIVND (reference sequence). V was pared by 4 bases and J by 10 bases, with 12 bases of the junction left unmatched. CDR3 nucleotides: TGTGCCAGTAGTACCCCCACTAGCGGGAGTTCCTACGAGCAGTTCTTC. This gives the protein CASSTPTSGSSYEQFF.

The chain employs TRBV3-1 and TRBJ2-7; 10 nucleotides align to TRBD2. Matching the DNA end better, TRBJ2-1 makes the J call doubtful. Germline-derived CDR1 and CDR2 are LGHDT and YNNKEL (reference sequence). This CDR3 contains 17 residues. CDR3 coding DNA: TGTGCCAGCAGCCGTTCTAGCGGGGGACCGAGCTACAATGAGCAGTTCTTC. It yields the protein CASSRSSGGPSYNEQFF.

The CDR3 region has the DNA TGTGCCAGCAGCTTCCAGGAGAACACTGAAGCTTTCTTT. Protein sequence: CASSFQENTEAFF. This chain uses TRBV7-6 with TRBJ1-1, with no clear D. The CDR3 has 13 amino acids. V was pared by 3 bases and J by 1 base, with 6 bases between. Germline-derived CDR1 and CDR2 are SGHVS and FNYEAQ.

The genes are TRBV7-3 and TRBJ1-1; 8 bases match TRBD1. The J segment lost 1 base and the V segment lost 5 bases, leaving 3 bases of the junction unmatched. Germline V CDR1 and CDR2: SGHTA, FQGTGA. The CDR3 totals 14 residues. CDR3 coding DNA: TGTGCCAGCAGCAAAGGGACAGGGAACACTGAAGCTTTCTTT. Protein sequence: CASSKGTGNTEAFF.

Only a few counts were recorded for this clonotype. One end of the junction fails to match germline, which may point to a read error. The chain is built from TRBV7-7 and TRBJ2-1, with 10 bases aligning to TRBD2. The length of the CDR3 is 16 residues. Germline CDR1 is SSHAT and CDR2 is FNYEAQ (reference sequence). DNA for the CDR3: TGTGCTAGCAGCTTAGAAGTGGGACTAGCGTACAATGAGCAGTTCTTC. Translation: CASSLEVGLAYNEQFF.

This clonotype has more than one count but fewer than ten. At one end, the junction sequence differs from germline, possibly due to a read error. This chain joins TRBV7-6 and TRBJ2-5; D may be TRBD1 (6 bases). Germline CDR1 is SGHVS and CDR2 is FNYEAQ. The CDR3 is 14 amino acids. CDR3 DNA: TGTGCTAGCAGCTTAGTAGGGGGTTCAGAGACCCAGTACTTC. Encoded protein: CASSLVGGSETQYF.

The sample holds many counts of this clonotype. The CDR3 spells CASSLRDRGSYEQYF. DNA for the CDR3: TGTGCCAGCAGTTTACGGGACAGGGGTTCCTACGAGCAGTACTTC. J is TRBJ2-7 and V is TRBV27; 10 positions agree with TRBD1. Germline loops: CDR1 MNHEY, CDR2 SMNVEV (reference sequence). The CDR3 runs to 15 residues. Germline trimming cut 2 bases from V and 1 base from J; bases unmatched to any gene: 2.

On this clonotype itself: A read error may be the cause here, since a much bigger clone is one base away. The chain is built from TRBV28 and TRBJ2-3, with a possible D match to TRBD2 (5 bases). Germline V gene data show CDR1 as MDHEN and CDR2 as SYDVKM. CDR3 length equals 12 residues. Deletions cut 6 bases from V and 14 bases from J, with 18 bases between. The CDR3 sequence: CASRQITGELYF. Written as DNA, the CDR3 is TGTGCCAGCAGGCAGATAACCGGGGAGCTGTATTTT.

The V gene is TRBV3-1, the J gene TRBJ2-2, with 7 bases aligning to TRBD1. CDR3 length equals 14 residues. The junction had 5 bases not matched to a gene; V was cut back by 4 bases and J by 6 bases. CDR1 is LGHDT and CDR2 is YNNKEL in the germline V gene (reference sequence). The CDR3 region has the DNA TGTGCCAGCAGCCCAACGACAGGGCCCGGGGAGCTGTTTTTT. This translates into CASSPTTGPGELFF.

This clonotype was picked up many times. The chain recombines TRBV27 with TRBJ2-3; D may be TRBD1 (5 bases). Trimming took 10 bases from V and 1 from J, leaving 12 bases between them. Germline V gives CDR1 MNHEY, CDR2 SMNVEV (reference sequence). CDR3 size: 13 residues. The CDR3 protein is CATLGVGTDTQYF. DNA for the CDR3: TGTGCCACCCTAGGGGTCGGCACAGATACGCAGTATTTT.

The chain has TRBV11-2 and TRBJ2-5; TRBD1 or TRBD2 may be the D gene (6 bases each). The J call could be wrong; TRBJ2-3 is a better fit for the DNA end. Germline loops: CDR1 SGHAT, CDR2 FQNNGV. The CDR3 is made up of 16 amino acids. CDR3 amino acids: CASSLVADSPEDTQYF. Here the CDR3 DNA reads TGTGCCAGCAGCTTAGTAGCGGACAGCCCGGAAGATACGCAGTATTTT.

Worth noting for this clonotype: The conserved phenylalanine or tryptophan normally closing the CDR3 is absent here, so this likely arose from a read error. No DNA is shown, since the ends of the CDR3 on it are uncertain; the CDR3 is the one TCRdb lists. CDR3 region: CASSLAMWGRSYNSPLHFGN. V is TRBV7-8 and J is TRBJ2-5; TRBD2, the D gene given by the table, was not confirmed from the DNA. CDR1 and CDR2 (germline): SGHVS, FQNEAQ. The CDR3 totals 20 residues, both ends included.

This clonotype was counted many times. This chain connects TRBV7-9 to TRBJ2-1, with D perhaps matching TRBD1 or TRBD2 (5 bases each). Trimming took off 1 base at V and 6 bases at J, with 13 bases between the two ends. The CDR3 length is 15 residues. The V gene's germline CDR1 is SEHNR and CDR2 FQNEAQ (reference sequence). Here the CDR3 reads CASSLDRGSGNEQFF. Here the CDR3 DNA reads TGTGCCAGCAGCTTAGACCGGGGCTCGGGCAATGAGCAGTTCTTC.

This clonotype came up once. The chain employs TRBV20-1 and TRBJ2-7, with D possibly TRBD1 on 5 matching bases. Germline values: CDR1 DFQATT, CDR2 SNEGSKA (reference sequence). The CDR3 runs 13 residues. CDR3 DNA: TGCATCCCCGATGGCAGGGCCTACAATGAGCAGTACTTC. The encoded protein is CIPDGRAYNEQYF.

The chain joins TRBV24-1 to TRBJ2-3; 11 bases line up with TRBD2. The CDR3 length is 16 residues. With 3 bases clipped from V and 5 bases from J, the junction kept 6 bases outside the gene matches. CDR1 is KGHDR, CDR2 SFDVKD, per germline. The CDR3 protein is CATSDSSGRARDTQYF. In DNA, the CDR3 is TGTGCCACCAGTGATAGTAGCGGGAGGGCCAGAGATACGCAGTATTTT.

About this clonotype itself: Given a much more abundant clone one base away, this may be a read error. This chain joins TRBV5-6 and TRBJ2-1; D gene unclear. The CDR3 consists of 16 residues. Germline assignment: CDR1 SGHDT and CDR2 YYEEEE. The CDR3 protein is CASSSELMTPSYERFF. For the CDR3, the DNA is TGTGCCAGCAGCTCGGAGCTAATGACTCCATCCTACGAGCGGTTCTTC.

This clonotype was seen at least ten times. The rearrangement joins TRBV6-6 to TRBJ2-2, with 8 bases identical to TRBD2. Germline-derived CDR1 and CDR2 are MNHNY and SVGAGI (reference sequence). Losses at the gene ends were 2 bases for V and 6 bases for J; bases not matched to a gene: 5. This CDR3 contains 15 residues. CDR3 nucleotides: TGTGCCAGCAGTTACGGGAGCGGGAGATCCGGGGAGCTGTTTTTT. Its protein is CASSYGSGRSGELFF.

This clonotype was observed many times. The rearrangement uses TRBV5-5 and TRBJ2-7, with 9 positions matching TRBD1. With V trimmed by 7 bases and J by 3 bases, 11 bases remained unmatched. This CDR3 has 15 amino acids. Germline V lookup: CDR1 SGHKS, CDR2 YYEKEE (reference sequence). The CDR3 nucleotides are TGTGCCAGCGTAATTTCCGGGACAGGGTTCTACGAGCAGTACTTC. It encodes CASVISGTGFYEQYF. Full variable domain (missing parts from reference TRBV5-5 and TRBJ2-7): DAGVTQSPTHLIKTRGQQVTLRCSPISGHKSVSWYQQVLGQGPQFIFQYYEKEERGRGNFPDRFSARQFPNYSSELNVNALLLGDSALYLCASVISGTGFYEQYFGPGTRLTVT.